This record covers a single TCR beta chain. This entry comes from a study of identical twins. In TCRdb, the 5' RACE reads were re-called with MiXCR into one record per CDR3 protein. The sample consists of some 690,000 distinct CDR3 sequences, about 20% of them appearing once. CDR1 LGHNA and CDR2 YSLEER come from the germline V gene. There are 13 residues in the CDR3. V was shortened by 3 bases and J by 9 bases, with 13 bases between the two germline ends. These records were also assigned to another study, of T cells expressing NK-cell markers. That paper states: Only alpha-beta TCR T cells were sorted in several experiments, using an anti-gamma-delta TCR antibody.

This chain joins TRBV4-3 and TRBJ2-3, with D possibly called TRBD1 or TRBD2 (5 bases each). The sequence derives from a woman younger than 35 in good health. The sequencing input was PBMCs. CDR3 nucleotide sequence: TGCGCCAGCAGCCACCACCGGGACCCCACGCAGTATTTT. Its translation is CASSHHRDPTQYF.